The sequence of this T cell receptor (beta chain) was determined in a study of T cell responses to AZD1222 COVID-19 vaccine. Notes on the study in general: At 160-218 and 743-854, vaccine-associated CD4 TCRs were dominant, and they spanned spike. Clonal diversity was possibly underestimated, and white British individuals and females predominated among donors. Spike-specific TCR breadth and depth grew following two AZD1222 doses.

Data came from immunoSEQ multiplex PCR; TCRdb stores just in-frame clones and leaves some out. The sample has more than 110,000 clones, approximately 90% seen once. The CDR3 loop spans 16 amino acids. The germline gives CDR1 LGHNA, CDR2 YSLEER. The V end lost 0 bases, the J end lost 4 bases, and 16 bases lay between the germline ends. To note about this clone: No antigen is known for it.

This clonotype was obtained from an adult in good health. V is TRBV4-3 and J is TRBJ2-7; D is possibly TRBD2 (5 bases). This material consisted of peripheral blood, taken on day 0 of AZD1222 vaccination. Written as DNA, the CDR3 is TGCGCCAGCAGCCAAGAGGGGATAGCGAACAATTACGAGCAGTACTTC. Its translation: CASSQEGIANNYEQYF.